This T cell receptor beta chain was obtained from a study of T cell responses to AZD1222 COVID-19 vaccine. Clones were read by immunoSEQ multiplex PCR, and TCRdb kept only the in-frame ones, dropping some. This repertoire shows around 180,000 clones, about 87% found once; its top ten account for about 3%. Findings and limits, study-wide: At baseline, just five to seven AZD1222 recipients tested seropositive. In the spike-specific TCR repertoire, nearly half reportedly target unmutated variant regions. Spike-wide coverage was observed for vaccine-associated CD4 TCRs, with dominant responses at 160-218 and 743-854. After the peak T cell response, and only then, were repertoires sampled.

The V end was cut by 3 bases, the J end by 4 bases, with 19 bases between. This CDR3 spans 16 amino acids. Germline loops: CDR1 SNHLY, CDR2 FYNNEI. Only a few counts were recorded for this clone. Its antigen is still unknown. The sample in question was peripheral blood, obtained on day 0 of MenACWY control vaccination. The sequence came from an adult in good health. V and J are TRBV2 and TRBJ2-7, with a weak D call TRBD2 (6 bases). The CDR3 nucleotides read TGTGCCAGCAGTGAGCCCGGGGGTGCCCTCTCGTACGAGCAGTACTTC. Translation: CASSEPGGALSYEQYF.